The T cell receptor beta chain described here comes from a study of cytomegalovirus exposure and HLA in healthy donors. General study points: It was found in a later analysis that first-cohort TCR clusters tended to co-occur in the 100 to 150 validation repertoires. Some public TCRs appeared in many individuals, while most sequences were rare.

Germline loops: CDR1 SQVTM, CDR2 ANQGSEA. The CDR3 length is 9 residues. The method was immunoSEQ multiplex PCR; TCRdb's version includes in-frame clones alone and lacks a portion of them. Among around 70,000 clones listed, roughly 94% were seen once. As concerns this clone: What it binds is not known.

The validation cohort, a group of more than 100 subjects, included the donors and was separate from the roughly 670-subject first cohort. V and J are TRBV29-1 and TRBJ2-1; the D gene is possibly TRBD2 (5 bases). This TCR derives from a woman aged 18-30 years in good health and CMV-seropositive. The specimen sequenced was PBMCs. The CDR3 reads CSGGNEQFF. In DNA, the CDR3 is TGCAGTGGAGGCAATGAGCAGTTCTTC.